The 6 T cell receptor beta chains below all came from one sample that was sequenced in a study of shared clonotypes between healthy human individuals. Naive CD8 cells, CD45RO-negative and positively selected for CCR7, excluded terminally differentiated effector memory CD45RA+ cells. Here immunoSEQ multiplex PCR was the method, and the copy in TCRdb shows in-frame clones only, minus some. This table holds some 2.1 million clones, approximately 92% found once. Sequencing used naive CD8+ T cells from PBMCs. These receptors were collected from a man younger than 35 in good health. Some clones in this sample may be carry-over from other donors' samples.

This clone was seen once. This chain uses TRBV28 with TRBJ1-2, with D perhaps matching TRBD1 (5 bases). CDR3 length: 14 amino acids. CDR1 is MDHEN, CDR2 SYDVKM, per germline. The V end lost 8 bases, the J end lost 0 bases, and 13 bases lay between the germline ends. CDR3 coding DNA: TGTGCCAGCTTTCATACAGGTGCTAACTATGGCTACACCTTC. Translating gives CASFHTGANYGYTF.

A few counts support this clone. The chain combines TRBV2 with TRBJ1-2; D call uncertain. CDR3 size: 11 residues. Germline CDR1 is SNHLY and CDR2 is FYNNEI. The CDR3 loop is CGSELGYGYTF. The CDR3 region has the DNA TGTGGAAGCGAGCTGGGCTATGGCTACACCTTC.

This chain uses TRBV6-5 with TRBJ2-1, with D perhaps matching TRBD2 (6 bases). This CDR3 has 15 amino acids. Germline CDR1 reads MNHEY; CDR2 reads SVGAGI. The ends were cut back, 7 bases at V and 4 bases at J, with 17 bases in the middle. Written as DNA, the CDR3 is TGTGCCAGCACGCAAGTGCCTGGGGGGTACAATGAGCAGTTCTTC. Residues: CASTQVPGGYNEQFF.

This chain joins TRBV9 and TRBJ2-1; D ambiguous. There are 14 residues in the CDR3. The V end was cut by 3 bases, the J end by 6 bases, with 13 bases between. Per germline, CDR1 SGDLS and CDR2 YYNGEE. The CDR3 loop reads CASSARDLGNEQFF. In DNA, the CDR3 is TGTGCCAGCAGCGCGCGTGACCTAGGCAATGAGCAGTTCTTC.

V and J are TRBV11-2 and TRBJ2-1, with D maybe TRBD2 (5 bases). Germline V CDR1 and CDR2: SGHAT, FQNNGV. Trimming removed 5 bases from V and 6 bases from J, with 11 bases in between. This CDR3 is 13 amino acids long. CDR3 DNA: TGTGCCAGCAGCCGAGGGATGGGCAATGAGCAGTTCTTC. Encoded protein: CASSRGMGNEQFF.

The chain links TRBV27 to TRBJ2-1; TRBD2 might be the D (5 bases). The germline gives CDR1 MNHEY, CDR2 SMNVEV (reference sequence). V gave up 6 bases and J gave up 3 bases, with 12 bases separating them. This CDR3 has 14 residues. Written as DNA, the CDR3 is TGTGCCAGCAGCCCACGGGGTTTCTACAATGAGCAGTTCTTC. It yields the protein CASSPRGFYNEQFF.